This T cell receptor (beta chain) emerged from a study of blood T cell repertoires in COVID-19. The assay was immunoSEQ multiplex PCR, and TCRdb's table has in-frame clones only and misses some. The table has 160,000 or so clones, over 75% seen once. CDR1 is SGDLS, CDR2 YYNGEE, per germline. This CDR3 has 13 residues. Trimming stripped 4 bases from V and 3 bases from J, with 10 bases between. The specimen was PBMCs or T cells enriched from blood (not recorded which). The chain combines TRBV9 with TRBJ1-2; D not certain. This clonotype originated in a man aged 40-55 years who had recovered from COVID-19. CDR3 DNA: TGTGCCAGCAGCCCCGAAGCTCACTATGGCTACACCTTC. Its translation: CASSPEAHYGYTF.